Presented here are 31 T cell receptor beta chains from one specimen sequenced in a study of blood T cells in healthy people across ages. A sample-barcoded 5' primer and a J-beta primer mix were used in a second PCR of about 7 to 12 cycles. In TCRdb, the 5' RACE reads were re-called with MiXCR into one record per CDR3 protein. The sample shows 1,500,000 or so distinct CDR3 sequences, approximately 43% of them seen only once. Sample: blood. These receptors all come from a woman younger than 35 in good health.

The chain combines TRBV29-1 with TRBJ2-7; the match to TRBD2 covers 13 bases. J gave up 6 bases and V 4 bases, and 3 bases lay outside the gene matches. Germline CDR1 SQVTM, CDR2 ANQGSEA. CDR3 length equals 13 residues. The CDR3 nucleotides are TGCAGCGTTGCGACTAGCGGGGGGCCCGAGCAGTACTTC. It specifies CSVATSGGPEQYF.

The rearrangement uses TRBV5-6 and TRBJ1-3, with a possible D match to TRBD1 (6 bases). Germline lookup yields CDR1 SGHDT and CDR2 YYEEEE. CDR3 size: 16 residues. Deletions cut 1 base from V and 0 bases from J, with 11 bases between. The CDR3 loop is CASSLSQGASGNTIYF. Written as DNA, the CDR3 is TGTGCCAGCAGCTTGTCACAGGGAGCCTCTGGAAACACCATATATTTT. The whole variable domain, filled in from reference TRBV5-6 and TRBJ1-3, reads DAGVTQSPTHLIKTRGQQVTLRCSPKSGHDTVSWYQQALGQGPQFIFQYYEEEERQRGNFPDRFSGHQFPNYSSELNVNALLLGDSALYLCASSLSQGASGNTIYFGEGSWLTVV.

The chain uses TRBV7-9 and TRBJ1-2; the match to TRBD1 covers 12 bases. This CDR3 region has 16 residues. V shed 5 bases, J shed 4 bases, and the junction held 8 bases outside the gene matches. From germline, CDR1 is SEHNR and CDR2 FQNEAQ (reference sequence). Here the CDR3 reads CASSTTGTGGFYGYTF. In DNA, the CDR3 is TGTGCCAGCAGCACAACCGGGACAGGGGGCTTCTATGGCTACACCTTC.

This clonotype was counted a few times. The rearrangement links TRBV9 to TRBJ2-2; no clear D. V lost 0 bases and J lost 5, with 5 bases in between. Germline CDR1 reads SGDLS; CDR2 reads YYNGEE. The CDR3 spans 13 residues. CDR3 residues: CASSVGPTGELFF. CDR3 in DNA: TGTGCCAGCAGCGTAGGCCCAACCGGGGAGCTGTTTTTT.

The chain couples TRBV20-1 to TRBJ1-1, with a tentative D call TRBD1 (5 bases). Germline V CDR1 and CDR2: DFQATT, SNEGSKA (reference sequence). The CDR3 has 13 amino acids. V was pared by 6 bases and J by 7 bases, with 18 bases between. CDR3 bases: TGCAGTGCCGGGGGAGGGGTGACGGGTGAAGCTTTCTTT. Protein product: CSAGGGVTGEAFF.

This clonotype was detected once. The junction does not match germline at one end; this may be a read error. The chain's CDR3 is CASSYARGGNNGQYF. The CDR3 DNA reads TGTGCCAGCAGCTATGCCCGGGGGGGGAACAATGGGCAGTACTTC. V is TRBV5-1 and J is TRBJ2-5; 8 nucleotides line up with TRBD2. The CDR3 contains 15 residues. CDR1 is SGHRS and CDR2 is YFSETQ in the germline V gene. The whole variable domain, remainder taken from reference TRBV5-1 and TRBJ2-5, is KAGVTQTPRYLIKTRGQQVTLSCSPISGHRSVSWYQQTPGQGLQFLFEYFSETQRNKGNFPGRFSGRQFSNSRSEMNVSTLELGDSALYLCASSYARGGNNGQYFGPGTRLLVL.

The gene calls are TRBV7-9 and TRBJ2-7; D possibly corresponds to TRBD2 (5 bases). This CDR3 spans 14 amino acids. The germline CDR1 and CDR2 sequences are SEHNR and FQNEAQ (reference sequence). Trimming stripped 6 bases from V and 3 bases from J, with 15 bases between. CDR3 sequence: CASRSTRAVYEQYF. In nucleotides, the CDR3 is TGTGCCAGCAGATCGACTCGAGCGGTCTACGAGCAGTACTTC. The entire variable domain, with the rest obtained from reference TRBV7-9 and TRBJ2-7, is as follows: DTGVSQNPRHKITKRGQNVTFRCDPISEHNRLYWYRQTLGQGPEFLTYFQNEAQLEKSRLLSDRFSAERPKGSFSTLEIQRTEQGDSAMYLCASRSTRAVYEQYFGPGTRLTVT.

For this clonotype: Germline and junction disagree at one end, which may indicate a read error. The rearrangement uses TRBV28 and TRBJ2-1; 10 bases match TRBD2. The CDR3 runs to 14 residues. CDR1 and CDR2 (germline): MDHEN, SYDVKM. The CDR3 nucleotides are TGTGTCAGCAGTCTAGCGGGAGTTGAAAATGAGCAGTTCTTC. Protein product: CVSSLAGVENEQFF. Looking up the rest from reference TRBV28 and TRBJ2-1 gives the full variable domain: DVKVTQSSRYLVKRTGEKVFLECVQDMDHENMFWYRQDPGLGLRLIYFSYDVKMKEKGDIPEGYSVSREKKERFSLILESASTNQTSMYLCVSSLAGVENEQFFGPGTRLTVL.

V and J are TRBV4-2 and TRBJ1-1, with a possible D match to TRBD1 (5 bases). This CDR3 spans 16 amino acids. CDR1 LGHNA and CDR2 YNFKEQ come from the germline V gene. Between the trimmed V and J ends, which lost 4 bases and 2 bases, there was a span of 17 bases. CDR3 nucleotide sequence: TGTGCCAGCAGCCCTACTATCGCCAGGACAAACACTGAAGCTTTCTTT. As protein: CASSPTIARTNTEAFF.

In its sample, this clonotype was seen a few times. The V and J genes are TRBV28 and TRBJ2-5; a weak D match, TRBD2 (5 bases). The CDR3 loop spans 15 amino acids. Trimming removed 7 bases from V and 5 bases from J, with 20 bases in between. Germline V gives CDR1 MDHEN, CDR2 SYDVKM. The CDR3 sequence: CASNLNSMGGETQYF. CDR3 DNA: TGTGCCAGCAATCTTAACTCAATGGGCGGGGAGACCCAGTACTTC. Drawing the rest from reference TRBV28 and TRBJ2-5, the complete variable domain is DVKVTQSSRYLVKRTGEKVFLECVQDMDHENMFWYRQDPGLGLRLIYFSYDVKMKEKGDIPEGYSVSREKKERFSLILESASTNQTSMYLCASNLNSMGGETQYFGPGTRLLVL.

This clonotype was picked up a small number of times. The V and J genes are TRBV7-2 and TRBJ1-2; D perhaps matches TRBD1 (5 bases). The length of the CDR3 is 13 residues. Trimming stripped 11 bases from V and 1 base from J, with 14 bases between. Germline-derived CDR1 and CDR2 are SGHTA and FQGNSA. CDR3 nucleotides: TGTGCCGCTGGGAGGGGAAGTAACTATGGCTACACCTTC. This codes for CAAGRGSNYGYTF.

The rearrangement uses TRBV14 and TRBJ1-1, with a tentative D call TRBD1 (5 bases). The CDR3 contains 14 residues. Trimming left V 2 bases short and J 8 bases short, with 15 bases between. Germline V CDR1 and CDR2: SGHDN, FVKESK. The CDR3: CASSQLQGRAEAFF. The DNA of the CDR3 is TGTGCCAGCAGCCAACTTCAGGGCAGGGCCGAAGCTTTCTTT. The full variable domain, completed using reference TRBV14 and TRBJ1-1, is EAGVTQFPSHSVIEKGQTVTLRCDPISGHDNLYWYRRVMGKEIKFLLHFVKESKQDESGMPNNRFLAERTGGTYSTLKVQPAELEDSGVYFCASSQLQGRAEAFFGQGTRLTVV.

J is TRBJ2-2 and V is TRBV29-1, with 11 bases matching TRBD2. The CDR3 is made up of 15 amino acids. The V gene end was trimmed by 6 bases and the J gene end by 5 bases; junction bases not matched to a gene: 8. CDR1 and CDR2 from the germline V gene are SQVTM and ANQGSEA. CDR3 loop: CSVDGLAGLTGELFF. Written as DNA, the CDR3 is TGCAGCGTGGATGGACTAGCGGGTTTGACCGGGGAGCTGTTTTTT.

There are a few counts of this clonotype. The chain has TRBV12-3 or TRBV12-4 and TRBJ2-4, with D unresolved. V was shortened by 2 bases and J by 5 bases, with 4 bases between the two germline ends. The CDR3 covers 12 residues. CDR3 region: CASSLHQNIQYF. CDR3 bases: TGTGCCAGCAGTTTACACCAAAACATTCAGTACTTC.

This clonotype was detected only a few times. The DNA for the CDR3 is TGCAGTGCTAAGGGACAGGACTTATACAATGAGCAGTACTTC. Encoded protein: CSAKGQDLYNEQYF. V is TRBV20-1 and J is TRBJ2-1; 8 nucleotides agree with TRBD1. The DNA end lines up better with TRBJ2-7; the J call may be wrong. Per germline, CDR1 DFQATT and CDR2 SNEGSKA (reference sequence). The length of the CDR3 is 14 residues.

The gene calls are TRBV7-2 and TRBJ1-5; D call uncertain. The CDR3 totals 14 residues. V was pared by 2 bases and J by 3 bases, with 8 bases between. Germline CDR1 reads SGHTA; CDR2 reads FQGNSA. The CDR3 loop is CASSLMGNNQPQHF. The CDR3, as DNA: TGTGCCAGCAGCTTAATGGGCAACAATCAGCCCCAGCATTTT.

The table lists this clonotype with a few counts. The V call is TRBV6-1, the J call TRBJ2-3; weak D call: TRBD1 (6 bases). The V end was cut by 6 bases, the J end by 2 bases, with 12 bases between. CDR1 is MNHNS, CDR2 SASEGT, per germline. The CDR3 runs 14 residues. The CDR3 loop is CASRWTALTDTQYF. The CDR3, as DNA: TGTGCCAGCAGATGGACAGCTCTCACAGATACGCAGTATTTT.

The chain combines TRBV4-2 with TRBJ2-7; the D gene is possibly TRBD2 (5 bases). Germline CDR1 reads LGHNA; CDR2 reads YNFKEQ. The CDR3 has 18 residues. V was clipped by 0 bases and J by 1 base, with 19 bases between them. The CDR3 loop reads CASSQDGWLEDSSYEQYF. CDR3 in DNA: TGTGCCAGCAGCCAAGATGGTTGGTTGGAGGACTCGTCCTACGAGCAGTACTTC.

CDR3 DNA sequence: TGTGCCAGTAGTATCCGGACAGGGGGGACTGAAGCTTTCTTT. It yields the protein CASSIRTGGTEAFF. The rearrangement uses TRBV19 and TRBJ1-1; TRBD1 aligns across 10 bases. Germline V gene lookup returns CDR1 LNHDA and CDR2 SQIVND (reference sequence). V gave up 3 bases and J gave up 5 bases; unmatched junction bases: 3. The CDR3 sequence is 14 residues long. The whole variable domain, remainder taken from reference TRBV19 and TRBJ1-1, is DGGITQSPKYLFRKEGQNVTLSCEQNLNHDAMYWYRQDPGQGLRLIYYSQIVNDFQKGDIAEGYSVSREKKESFPLTVTSAQKNPTAFYLCASSIRTGGTEAFFGQGTRLTVV.

There are a few counts of this clonotype. The gene calls are TRBV25-1 and TRBJ1-2; 8 bases are shared with TRBD1. This CDR3 has 10 residues. In germline, CDR1 is MGHDK, CDR2 SYGVNS. Trimming removed 9 bases from V and 6 bases from J; junction bases left unmatched: 0. The CDR3 reads CARTGDGYTF. CDR3 DNA sequence: TGTGCCAGGACAGGGGATGGCTACACCTTC.

This clonotype turned up a few times. The genes are TRBV28 and TRBJ2-7, with a tentative D call TRBD1 (6 bases). This CDR3 comprises 16 residues. Germline V gene lookup returns CDR1 MDHEN and CDR2 SYDVKM. Deletions cut 6 bases from V and 0 bases from J, with 18 bases between. The CDR3 DNA reads as TGTGCCAGCAGCGGGTGGACAGCTCGTATCTCCTACGAGCAGTACTTC. This gives the protein CASSGWTARISYEQYF.

V and J are TRBV6-5 and TRBJ1-2, with 7 bases matching TRBD1. J was trimmed by 0 bases and V by 6 bases; bases with no gene match: 7. Germline V gene sequence: CDR1 MNHEY, CDR2 SVGAGI. This CDR3 is 15 amino acids long. CDR3 loop: CASSGTATANYGYTF. The CDR3 DNA sequence: TGTGCCAGCAGCGGGACAGCCACCGCTAACTATGGCTACACCTTC.

The V and J genes are TRBV9 and TRBJ1-1; the D gene is possibly TRBD1 (6 bases). Germline V gives CDR1 SGDLS, CDR2 YYNGEE. Trimming stripped 5 bases from V and 9 bases from J, with 17 bases between. This CDR3 contains 13 residues. The DNA for the CDR3 is TGTGCCAGCAGTTCCGGGACATATGGAAAAGCTTTCTTT. This sequence encodes CASSSGTYGKAFF.

The table lists this clonotype with a count of one. The chain couples TRBV21-1 to TRBJ2-1; TRBD1 was called by the table and not checked on the DNA. TRBV21-1 constitutes a pseudogene. The CDR3 is 23 residues long. The CDR3 DNA follows: TGTGCCAGCAGCAAATCAGGCGAGGGTAGGACTAAGGGCCCCCTAGTATCCTACAATGAGCAGTTCTTC. Translated, it gives CASSKSGEGRTKGPLVSYNEQFF.

In this sample, this clonotype turned up a few times. DNA for the CDR3: TGTGCCAGCAGTTATCTAGCGGGAGGGCCTTCCTACGAGCAGTACTTC. This gives the protein CASSYLAGGPSYEQYF. The chain joins TRBV6-5 to TRBJ2-7; 12 positions match TRBD2. The CDR3 length is 16 residues. Germline assignment: CDR1 MNHEY and CDR2 SVGAGI. V shed 3 bases, J shed 1 base, and the junction held 4 bases outside the gene matches.

The chain uses TRBV3-1 and TRBJ1-1; D is possibly TRBD1 (6 bases). The CDR3 is 12 amino acids. Germline assignment: CDR1 LGHDT and CDR2 YNNKEL (reference sequence). Trimming shortened V by 8 bases and J by 4 bases, and 11 bases separated the two germline ends. CDR3 bases: TGTGCCAGCCAGGGGCCGAGCACTGAAGCTTTCTTT. Translated, it gives CASQGPSTEAFF.

This clonotype was counted a few times. This chain connects TRBV5-5 to TRBJ1-6, with D tentatively TRBD1 (5 bases). The CDR3 spans 15 residues. V was shortened by 0 bases and J by 6 bases, with 10 bases between the two germline ends. From germline, CDR1 is SGHKS and CDR2 YYEKEE (reference sequence). The CDR3 bases are TGTGCCAGCAGCTTGGGGGGGACGGCTAATTCACCCCTCCACTTT. Its protein product is CASSLGGTANSPLHF.

The V gene is TRBV4-3, the J gene TRBJ2-3; 9 bases agree with TRBD1. This CDR3 has 15 amino acids. The germline CDR1 and CDR2 sequences are LGHNA and YSLEER. J was trimmed by 8 bases and V by 4 bases; bases with no gene match: 10. The CDR3 region has the DNA TGCGCCAGCAGCCCAGGGGACAGGGAAGGAGGTACGCAGTATTTT. Protein product: CASSPGDREGGTQYF.

This clonotype showed up just once. The V gene is TRBV7-6, the J gene TRBJ2-7, with no clear D. V was trimmed by 1 base and J by 3 bases, leaving 10 bases between them. The CDR3 loop spans 14 amino acids. Germline-derived CDR1 and CDR2 are SGHVS and FNYEAQ. The CDR3 coding sequence is TGTGCCAGCAGCTTAGAGGTGGGAAACTACGAGCAGTACTTC. This gives the protein CASSLEVGNYEQYF.

The chain uses TRBV29-1 and TRBJ1-2; possibly TRBD1 for D (5 bases). Per germline, CDR1 SQVTM and CDR2 ANQGSEA. The CDR3 sequence is 12 residues long. V was shortened by 5 bases and J by 7 bases, with 14 bases between the two germline ends. CDR3: CSVIGTAFGYTF. The CDR3 bases are TGCAGCGTTATAGGGACGGCATTTGGCTACACCTTC.

This chain uses TRBV7-4 with TRBJ2-7; unclear D gene. V lost 3 bases and J 2 bases, leaving 14 bases between the germline ends. There are 15 residues in the CDR3. Germline V gene sequence: CDR1 SGHVT, CDR2 SQSDAQ. CDR3 bases: TGTGCCAGCAGCTTCACGAGGACGGATACCTACGAGCAGTACTTC. As protein: CASSFTRTDTYEQYF.